A selection of T cell receptor beta chains follows, all from one sample in a study of PD-1 and CTLA-4 blockade in melanoma. Sequencing was performed with immunoSEQ multiplex PCR; in TCRdb, only in-frame clones are kept and a portion is missing. The sample lists tens of thousands of clones, under 95% occurring once. The sample here was CD8+ T cells from peripheral blood, taken from a patient given anti-PD-1 treatment. Receptors originate from a human donor with melanoma. Both conserved end residues are part of each CDR3.

TRBV5-1	TRBJ2-5	CASSLDRSGETQYF
TRBV6-5	TRBJ1-2	CASTTGGWNGYTF
TRBV7-2	TRBJ2-1	CASSATSGDEQFF
TRBV30	TRBJ2-7	CALGQANSYEQYF
TRBV30	TRBJ2-1	CAWSTGGHEQFF
TRBV27	TRBJ1-1	CASSPGQLNTEAFF
TRBV5-6	TRBJ2-5	CASSLGLSGYQETQYF
TRBV7-9	TRBJ1-4	CASSSRDRPEKLFF
TRBV5-8	TRBJ2-1	CASSWGQSYNEQFF
TRBV27	TRBJ2-2	CATAQGLTGELFF
TRBV19	TRBJ1-2	CASSIQQVDYGYTF
TRBV14	TRBJ1-6	CASSQGQGWSYNSPLHF
TRBV7-3	TRBJ2-2	CASSLTGYSTGELFF
TRBV5-5	TRBJ1-5	CASTPGQGNQPQHF
TRBV5-5	TRBJ2-7	CASRWTVSHEQYF
TRBV11-2	TRBJ2-1	CASSYPWSENEQFF
TRBV10-3	TRBJ1-6	CAISEGDGALHF
TRBV27	TRBJ2-7	CASSLADRGYEQYF
TRBV30	TRBJ1-1	CAWSGQGGTEAFF
TRBV7-8	TRBJ2-2	CASSLTGLAGELFF
TRBV5-1	TRBJ1-2	CASSSGQGALSGYTF
TRBV6-6	TRBJ1-2	CASSPANRGYAF
TRBV4-2	TRBJ2-1	CASSPTDYNEQFF
TRBV28	TRBJ2-3	CATKRPSTDTQYF
TRBV7-9	TRBJ1-5	CASSSDRDGNQPQHF
TRBV6-4	TRBJ2-3	CASSESVGGQLTDTQYF
TRBV27	TRBJ1-5	CASSSQAKNQPQHF
TRBV11-2	TRBJ2-5	CASSLGRTDGWQETQYF
TRBV27	TRBJ1-6	CASSDITTYNSPLHF
TRBV29-1	TRBJ1-2	CSVEGQLNYGYTF
TRBV5-8	TRBJ2-1	CASSSRAGSSNEQFF
TRBV7-9	TRBJ2-5	CASSQDRLQETQYF
TRBV19	TRBJ2-7	CASSIFGGQTEQYF
TRBV7-9	TRBJ2-2	CASSLVAGGNTGELFF
TRBV7-8	TRBJ1-5	CASSLDWGARQPQHF
TRBV29-1	TRBJ2-7	CSVESDSYEQYF
TRBV6-5	TRBJ1-1	CASSYSVGATNTEAFF
TRBV6-2/TRBV6-3	TRBJ1-5	CASSYGPAGGNQPQHF
TRBV30	TRBJ2-1	CAWSGLAGNEQFF
TRBV19	TRBJ1-2	CASSKTGTGVGGYTF
TRBV5-8	TRBJ2-5	CASSFGTGREETQYF
TRBV6-5	TRBJ2-1	CASTFSGVDEQFF